These T cell receptor beta chains were read from a single sample in a study of vaccination and CD4 T cells after COVID-19. TCRdb called the PCR reads again in MiXCR, with one record for every CDR3 protein. The repertoire holds more than 15,000 distinct CDR3 sequences, with roughly 47% as singletons. The antigens for these receptors are not known. Input material: CD4+ T cells from blood, cultured in vitro. The receptor set was obtained from a human donor who had recovered from COVID-19. Both conserved end residues are part of each CDR3. D genes are given only for firm matches. Size is stated for part of the rows, as once, few or many counts, or as a class when the clone is expanded.

>-|TRBV27|-|TRBJ1-1
TGTGCCAGCAGTGTTGCCTTTTTCCGGCGGAACACTGAAGCTTTCTTT
CASSVAFFRRNTEAFF
>few|TRBV7-3|-|TRBJ1-6
TGTGCCAGCAGCTTAGTCAACGGTTCACCCCTCCACTTT
CASSLVNGSPLHF
>-|TRBV10-3|TRBD2|TRBJ2-7
TGTGCCATCAGTGGGGGGGGTGGGGCCAACTACGAGCAGTACTTC
CAISGGGGANYEQYF
>few|TRBV30|TRBD2|TRBJ2-2
TGTGCCTGGAGGGAACGACTACCACTAGCGGGAGTATGGGGGAACACCGGGGAGCTGTTTTTT
CAWRERLPLAGVWGNTGELFF
>few|TRBV28|TRBD1|TRBJ1-4
TGTGCCAGCAGTTCGGGACAGGGTAGTGAAAAACTGTTTTTT
CASSSGQGSEKLFF
>-|TRBV2|-|TRBJ2-3
TGTGCCAGCAGTGATACTGGTCGTACGCAGTATTTT
CASSDTGRTQYF
>-|TRBV19|TRBD1|TRBJ1-6
TGTGCCAGTAGTCCGGCGGGACAGGGGGCTCTCCCCCTCCACTTT
CASSPAGQGALPLHF
>-|TRBV5-5|TRBD1|TRBJ2-1
TGTGCCAGCACTGGACAGGTTCTAAGGGGCGAGCAGTTCTTC
CASTGQVLRGEQFF
>-|TRBV12-3/TRBV12-4|-|TRBJ2-7
TGTGCCAGCAGTTTAAACGGCTACGAGCAGTACTTC
CASSLNGYEQYF
>-|TRBV27|-|TRBJ1-6
TGTGCCAGCAAAACCGGGACACAAGTTCCTCCGAACTATAATTCACCCCTCCACTTT
CASKTGTQVPPNYNSPLHF
>few|TRBV7-6|TRBD2|TRBJ2-2
TGTGCCAGCAGCTTACTAGCGGGAGGCGGGACCGGGGAGCTGTTTTTT
CASSLLAGGGTGELFF
>-|TRBV5-6|-|TRBJ2-5
TGTGCCAGCAGCTTGGTGGGGGACGGGGCTAGGGAGACCCAGTACTTC
CASSLVGDGARETQYF
>-|TRBV5-1|-|TRBJ1-3
TGCGCCAGCAGCTTGGGACAGGAGACCATATATTTT
CASSLGQETIYF
>-|TRBV30|-|TRBJ2-7
TGTGCCTGGAGTGAGAGCTCCTACGAGCAGTACTTC
CAWSESSYEQYF
>-|TRBV7-2|TRBD2|TRBJ2-7
TGTGCCAGCAGCTTCACTTCTCAAACCGGGACTAGCGGGAGTTCATACGAGCAGTACTTC
CASSFTSQTGTSGSSYEQYF
>few|TRBV7-9|-|TRBJ2-3
TGTGCCAGCAGCTTAACAGGAAGCACAGATACGCAGTATTTT
CASSLTGSTDTQYF
>-|TRBV5-3|-|TRBJ2-7
TGTGCCAGAAGCTCGTCAGGGGAACCCTACGAGCAGTACTTC
CARSSSGEPYEQYF
>few|TRBV7-3|-|TRBJ1-1
TGTGCCAGCAGCGAGGGCGGGGGAGGTGTAGCTTTCTTT
CASSEGGGGVAFF
>-|TRBV15|-|TRBJ2-5
TGTGCCACCAGCTCGGCGACTAACGGGAGATCAGAGACCCAGTACTTC
CATSSATNGRSETQYF
>-|TRBV28|TRBD1|TRBJ2-5
TGTGCCAGCCCTGACGACAGGGCCTACCAAGAGACCCAGTACTTC
CASPDDRAYQETQYF
>-|TRBV19|TRBD2|TRBJ2-2
TGTGCCAGTAACTCACTAGCGGGAGACACCGGGGAGCTGTTTTTT
CASNSLAGDTGELFF
>-|TRBV30|-|TRBJ2-7
TGTGCCTGGAGTGCCCCCCCTGGGATGAGAACCTACGAGCAGTACTTC
CAWSAPPGMRTYEQYF
>-|TRBV5-4|TRBD1|TRBJ2-3
TGTGCCAGCAACCTCGGAAGAAGGGGGACAGGGGCCGCAGATACGCAGTATTTT
CASNLGRRGTGAADTQYF
>few|TRBV7-9|TRBD1|TRBJ1-2
TGTGCCAGCAGCCCAGGGACAGCCTGGGGCTATGGCTACACCTTC
CASSPGTAWGYGYTF
>-|TRBV14|TRBD1|TRBJ2-2
TGTGCCAGCAGCTCCCAACCTTATCGACAGGGGGCTGCCGGGGAGCTGTTTTTT
CASSSQPYRQGAAGELFF
>few|TRBV27|TRBD1|TRBJ1-6
TGTGCCAGCAGTTTATCGCTGGGACAGGGCGGTTCCTATAATTCACCCCTCCACTTT
CASSLSLGQGGSYNSPLHF
>-|TRBV20-1|-|TRBJ2-3
TGCAGTGCTAGAGGTCTTGGCACAGATACGCAGTATTTT
CSARGLGTDTQYF
>-|TRBV11-2|-|TRBJ2-7
TGTGCCAGCAGCTTCCAGGGTTTGGACGAGCAGTACTTC
CASSFQGLDEQYF
>-|TRBV4-3|TRBD2|TRBJ2-2
TGCGCCAGCAGCCAAGAAGGAACTAGCGGGATGGCCGGGGAGCTGTTTTTT
CASSQEGTSGMAGELFF
>-|TRBV6-5|-|TRBJ2-7
TGTGCCAGCAGTTACGACAGCGACCGTTCCTACGAGCAGTACTTC
CASSYDSDRSYEQYF
>-|TRBV7-2|-|TRBJ2-1
TGTGCCAGCGGTGGACTGTTAACCCGCTACAATGAGCAGTTCTTC
CASGGLLTRYNEQFF
>few|TRBV28|-|TRBJ1-2
TGTGCCAGCCTGACAGGACTATATGGTGGCTACACCTTC
CASLTGLYGGYTF
>-|TRBV20-1|TRBD2|TRBJ2-3
TGCAGTGCTGGCAGACCCGGGACTAGCGGGGCAGATACGCAGTATTTT
CSAGRPGTSGADTQYF
>-|TRBV20-1|TRBD2|TRBJ2-1
TGCAGTGCTAGAAGACCCGGGAGGGCCGTCAATGAGCAGTTCTTC
CSARRPGRAVNEQFF
>-|TRBV5-4|TRBD2|TRBJ2-1
TGTGCCAGCAGCCGGACTAGCGGGACCCTGGGGCAACACAATGAGCAGTTCTTC
CASSRTSGTLGQHNEQFF
>-|TRBV20-1|TRBD2|TRBJ2-7
TGCAGTGCTAGAGATGGGACTAGCGGACTCTACGAGCAGTACTTC
CSARDGTSGLYEQYF
>-|TRBV5-3|TRBD2|TRBJ2-7
TGTGCCAGAAGCCCAAAGGGACTAGCGATGAACGAGCAGTACTTC
CARSPKGLAMNEQYF
>-|TRBV5-6|-|TRBJ1-2
TGTGCCAGCAGCTTAATGTTTAAGGGCAGGCCGGACTATGGCTACACCTTC
CASSLMFKGRPDYGYTF
>-|TRBV20-1|TRBD2|TRBJ2-1
TGCAGTGCCCCCGGACTAGGGTACAATGAGCAGTTCTTC
CSAPGLGYNEQFF
>once|TRBV9|-|TRBJ2-7
TGTGCCAGCAGCGTAATGGCGGACAGCTCCTACGAGCAGTACTTC
CASSVMADSSYEQYF
>-|TRBV18|TRBD2|TRBJ2-1
TGTGCCAGCTCACAAGGGACTAGCGGGAGAAATGAGCAGTTCTTC
CASSQGTSGRNEQFF
>-|TRBV10-3|-|TRBJ2-3
TGTGCTACGACCGATCGGGATACGCAGTATTTT
CATTDRDTQYF
>-|TRBV4-3|-|TRBJ2-1
TGCGCCAGCAGCCAAGAGATTCGGTTCCAACCCGACAATGAGCAGTTCTTC
CASSQEIRFQPDNEQFF
>-|TRBV27|-|TRBJ2-7
TGTGCCAGCCGCACGAGGGTCGCTCCCTACGAGCAGTACTTC
CASRTRVAPYEQYF
>-|TRBV4-2|-|TRBJ1-2
TGTGCCAGCAGCCAAGAGGGATCTAACTATGGCTACACCTTC
CASSQEGSNYGYTF
>few|TRBV20-1|-|TRBJ2-7
TGCAGTGCGGCGCGACCGGGGTTAGGGTACTTC
CSAARPGLGYF
>-|TRBV6-2/TRBV6-3|TRBD1|TRBJ2-5
TGTGCCAGCACAACGACAGGGGGCACCCAGTACTTC
CASTTTGGTQYF
>-|TRBV24-1|TRBD2|TRBJ2-3
TGTGCCACCAGTGATACTAGCGGGAGGACAGATACGCAGTATTTT
CATSDTSGRTDTQYF
>-|TRBV5-4|-|TRBJ2-3
TGTGCCAGCAGCCCGGCCCTACCGCCGTACACAGATACGCAGTATTTT
CASSPALPPYTDTQYF
>-|TRBV19|TRBD1|TRBJ2-5
TGTGCCAGTAGTATAATTGGGACAGACCAAGAGACCCAGTACTTC
CASSIIGTDQETQYF
>few|TRBV20-1|-|TRBJ2-3
TGCAGTGCTAGACAGTACGACACAGATACGCAGTATTTT
CSARQYDTDTQYF
>-|TRBV7-3|TRBD2|TRBJ2-2
TGTGCCAGCAGCTTATTAGGACTAGGACGGGGCACCGGGGAGCTGTTTTTT
CASSLLGLGRGTGELFF
>-|TRBV27|-|TRBJ2-7
TGTGCCAGCAGCAGACAGGGACTAACCTACGAGCAGTACTTC
CASSRQGLTYEQYF
>-|TRBV3-1|-|TRBJ2-1
TGTGCCAGCAGCCCCGGGCCTCTGGGGTACAATGAGCAGTTCTTC
CASSPGPLGYNEQFF
>-|TRBV11-3|-|TRBJ2-5
TGTGCCAGCAGCCCGGGAAGCCAAGAGACCCAGTACTTC
CASSPGSQETQYF